This T cell receptor beta chain was profiled in a study of OX40 agonist ivuxolimab in advanced cancers. V was clipped by 3 bases and J by 3 bases, with 15 bases between them. Germline CDR1 and CDR2: LGHNA and YSLEER. The CDR3 totals 15 residues. Overall study findings and caveats: In the 0.1-3.0 mg/kg groups, partial responders showed among the lowest expansion. Mean expanded clone counts were higher in CD8+ than CD4+ T cells.

On this clone itself: The antigen is unknown.

Method: immunoSEQ multiplex PCR; TCRdb's copy keeps in-frame clones and lacks some. The sample lists about 49,000 clones; around 81% were seen once. Sequencing was performed on CD4+ or CD8+ T cells sorted from blood, taken in a trial of the OX40 agonist ivuxolimab. This sequence originates from an adult with an advanced solid tumor such as melanoma, head and neck, liver or kidney cancer. The chain combines TRBV4-3 with TRBJ2-7, with D maybe TRBD1 (6 bases). This CDR3 reads CASSQQTGSYYEQYF. The CDR3 DNA follows: TGCGCCAGCAGCCAGCAGACAGGATCATACTACGAGCAGTACTTC.